One TCR beta chain is described in this entry. The source material, RNA transcripts, was used to amplify TCR beta CDR3 regions. Researchers ran a first-round RT-PCR on the TCR CDR3 using the HTBI primer set. Using its own MiXCR run on the multiplex PCR reads, TCRdb lists one record per CDR3 protein. This sample carries about 260,000 distinct CDR3 sequences, around 15% of them seen once, and the ten largest clones take around 30%. This specimen comes from a study of T cells in Graves' hyperthyroidism and ophthalmopathy. For the study at large: Peripheral blood collection took place at initial diagnosis, before any treatment.

Germline loops: CDR1 SGHDT, CDR2 YYEEEE. Deletions cut 5 bases from V and 7 bases from J, with 10 bases between. The length of the CDR3 is 12 residues. The V and J genes are TRBV5-6 and TRBJ2-1; D gene unclear. The sequencing sample was made of blood. This sequence originates from a woman under 30 with Graves' ophthalmopathy. The CDR3, as DNA: TGTGCCAGCAGTAAACGGTTAAATGAGCAGTTCTTC. This codes for CASSKRLNEQFF.